The 23 T cell receptor beta chains given below trace back to one sample, sequenced in a study of CXCR3-negative and CXCR3-positive naive CD8 T cells. TRB cDNA libraries were made by UMI-labeled 5' RACE. TCRdb reprocessed the 5' RACE reads and keeps a single row for each CDR3 protein, giving no DNA. This sample's table reports some 130,000 distinct CDR3 sequences. The sample comprised naive CXCR3- CD8+ T cells from blood. Subset specified: CD45RO-CCR7+CD27+CD95- naive CD8+ T cells lacking CXCR3 (TNR3-). These receptors were taken from a human donor in good health. Some clones in this sample may be carry-over from other donors' samples.

The chain employs TRBV10-3 and TRBJ2-3; the TCRdb call, TRBD1, lacks DNA for checking. CDR1 and CDR2 (germline): ENHRY, SYGVKD. The CDR3 totals 16 residues. CDR3 sequence: CAISATGELFTDTQYF.

CDR3: CASSQGGDIQLDYGYTF. This rearrangement joins TRBV4-1 to TRBJ1-2; TCRdb lists TRBD1, though no DNA is available to test this call. CDR1 MGHRA and CDR2 YSYEKL come from the germline V gene. CDR3 length equals 17 residues.

This sequence joins TRBV29-1 and TRBJ2-7; absent DNA, TCRdb's TRBD1 call cannot be checked. Germline-derived CDR1 and CDR2 are SQVTM and ANQGSEA. This CDR3 is built from 13 residues. CDR3 sequence: CSVRGQGFYEQYF.

CDR3 region: CASSDGWSGELFF. The chain joins TRBV10-1 to TRBJ2-2. The CDR3 has 13 amino acids. Germline V gives CDR1 WNHNN, CDR2 SYGVQD (reference sequence).

V usage is TRBV19 and J usage is TRBJ1-5; without DNA, the TCRdb call of TRBD1 cannot be checked. This CDR3 contains 16 residues. Per germline, CDR1 LNHDA and CDR2 SQIVND (reference sequence). The CDR3 sequence: CASSMFGGVGNQPQHF.

This sequence joins TRBV29-1 and TRBJ2-4; TCRdb picks TRBD1, but there is no DNA to check that call. This CDR3 spans 13 amino acids. The germline gives CDR1 SQVTM, CDR2 ANQGSEA. The CDR3 sequence: CSVDVTGANIQYF.

The CDR3 is CASRGPFRNEQYF. The chain recombines TRBV7-9 with TRBJ2-7; TCRdb lists TRBD2, though no DNA is available to test this call. Germline lookup yields CDR1 SEHNR and CDR2 FQNEAQ (reference sequence). The CDR3 length is 13 residues.

The rearrangement uses TRBV29-1 and TRBJ1-6; the TRBD1 assignment by TCRdb is unverifiable without DNA. Germline values: CDR1 SQVTM, CDR2 ANQGSEA. The CDR3 is 14 residues long. The CDR3 region is CSAQVGSENSPLHF. The entire variable domain, with the rest obtained from reference TRBV29-1 and TRBJ1-6, is as follows: SAVISQKPSRDICQRGTSLTIQCQVDSQVTMMFWYRQQPGQSLTLIATANQGSEATYESGFVIDKFPISRPNLTFSTLTVSNMSPEDSSIYLCSAQVGSENSPLHFGNGTRLTVT.

The chain carries TRBV12-3 or TRBV12-4 and TRBJ1-2; TCRdb's D gene call, TRBD1, goes unchecked for lack of DNA. The CDR3 is 16 amino acids. CDR3 loop: CASSSDRPYPNYGYTF.

The rearrangement joins TRBV25-1 to TRBJ2-7; checking the TCRdb D call of TRBD1 is not possible without DNA. This CDR3 is 15 amino acids long. Germline V gene lookup returns CDR1 MGHDK and CDR2 SYGVNS. The CDR3 loop is CASSPTLGPSYEQYF.

This chain connects TRBV14 to TRBJ1-1. Germline values: CDR1 SGHDN, CDR2 FVKESK. This CDR3 spans 13 amino acids. The CDR3 loop reads CASSQEEYTEAFF.

V and J are TRBV29-1 and TRBJ2-7; absent DNA, TCRdb's TRBD1 call cannot be checked. The CDR3 extends over 15 amino acids. CDR1 SQVTM and CDR2 ANQGSEA come from the germline V gene. CDR3 residues: CSVANERTGQNEQYF.

The chain combines TRBV4-1 with TRBJ2-5; TCRdb names TRBD2, which stays unverified in the absence of DNA. The CDR3 has 16 residues. Germline V gives CDR1 MGHRA, CDR2 YSYEKL. The CDR3 loop is CASSHPRTSGTETQYF.

This chain uses TRBV6-5 with TRBJ1-6; lacking DNA, the TRBD1 call made by TCRdb goes unchecked. CDR1 and CDR2 (germline): MNHEY, SVGAGI. This CDR3 is built from 17 residues. The CDR3 sequence: CASSKTAGGQYNSPLHF.

This chain joins TRBV27 and TRBJ1-1. There are 13 residues in the CDR3. Germline lookup yields CDR1 MNHEY and CDR2 SMNVEV (reference sequence). Here the CDR3 reads CASSFGGLSGAFF.

CDR3 in amino acids: CASSLDVSGANVLTF. V gene TRBV19 combines with J gene TRBJ2-6. Germline-derived CDR1 and CDR2 are LNHDA and SQIVND (reference sequence). The CDR3 runs 15 residues. Using reference TRBV19 and TRBJ2-6 for the parts outside the CDR3, the full variable domain is DGGITQSPKYLFRKEGQNVTLSCEQNLNHDAMYWYRQDPGQGLRLIYYSQIVNDFQKGDIAEGYSVSREKKESFPLTVTSAQKNPTAFYLCASSLDVSGANVLTFGAGSRLTVL.

This chain links TRBV3-2 with TRBJ1-2. TRBV3-2 is a recognized pseudogene. The CDR3 is made up of 14 amino acids. This chain's CDR3 is CASSQEQMCYGYTF.

This chain uses TRBV4-3 with TRBJ1-1. From germline, CDR1 is LGHNA and CDR2 YSLEER. This CDR3 region has 13 residues. The chain's CDR3 is CASSQEWNTEAFF.

The rearrangement uses TRBV5-8 and TRBJ2-5; TCRdb calls TRBD1, which cannot be checked without DNA. The CDR3 is 14 amino acids. Germline V gene lookup returns CDR1 SGHTS and CDR2 YDEGEE. The CDR3 protein is CASSFGGGWETQYF. Together with reference TRBV5-8 and TRBJ2-5, the CDR3 gives the full variable domain: EAGVTQSPTHLIKTRGQQATLRCSPISGHTSVYWYQQALGLGLQFLLWYDEGEERNRGNFPPRFSGRQFPNYSSELNVNALELEDSALYLCASSFGGGWETQYFGPGTRLLVL.

The rearrangement joins TRBV6-6 to TRBJ2-5; TCRdb's D gene call, TRBD1, goes unchecked for lack of DNA. The CDR3 runs to 15 residues. Germline CDR1 MNHNY, CDR2 SVGAGI (reference sequence). CDR3 amino acids: CASSYLGTYQETQYF.

The chain is built from TRBV5-1 and TRBJ2-7; no DNA is available, so the TRBD1 call from TCRdb remains unchecked. CDR1 and CDR2 from the germline V gene are SGHRS and YFSETQ. The CDR3 is 13 amino acids. CDR3: CASSGDTSYEQYF.

The genes are TRBV20-1 and TRBJ2-7. Germline values: CDR1 DFQATT, CDR2 SNEGSKA (reference sequence). The CDR3 extends over 14 amino acids. CDR3 sequence reads: CSASVGLGTYEQYF.

This sequence joins TRBV7-8 and TRBJ2-4. The CDR3 covers 13 residues. CDR1 is SGHVS, CDR2 FQNEAQ, per germline. The CDR3 region is CASSLLTASIQYF.